This T cell receptor beta chain was identified during a study of blood T cell repertoires in COVID-19. Generated by immunoSEQ multiplex PCR, the TCRdb table keeps only in-frame clones and is missing some. The sample holds 95,000 to 150,000 clones, just under 80% seen once. The sequencing sample was made of peripheral blood. This clonotype was obtained from a man between 60 and 70 years old with active or convalescent COVID-19.

CDR3 in DNA: TGTGCCTGGAGCCGACAGGGGGGCACTGAAGCTTTCTTT. Its protein product is CAWSRQGGTEAFF. The gene calls are TRBV30 and TRBJ1-1; 9 positions agree with TRBD1. The CDR3 covers 13 residues. Trimming removed 3 bases from V and 4 bases from J; junction bases left unmatched: 3. CDR1 is GTSNPN and CDR2 is SVGIG in the germline V gene (reference sequence).